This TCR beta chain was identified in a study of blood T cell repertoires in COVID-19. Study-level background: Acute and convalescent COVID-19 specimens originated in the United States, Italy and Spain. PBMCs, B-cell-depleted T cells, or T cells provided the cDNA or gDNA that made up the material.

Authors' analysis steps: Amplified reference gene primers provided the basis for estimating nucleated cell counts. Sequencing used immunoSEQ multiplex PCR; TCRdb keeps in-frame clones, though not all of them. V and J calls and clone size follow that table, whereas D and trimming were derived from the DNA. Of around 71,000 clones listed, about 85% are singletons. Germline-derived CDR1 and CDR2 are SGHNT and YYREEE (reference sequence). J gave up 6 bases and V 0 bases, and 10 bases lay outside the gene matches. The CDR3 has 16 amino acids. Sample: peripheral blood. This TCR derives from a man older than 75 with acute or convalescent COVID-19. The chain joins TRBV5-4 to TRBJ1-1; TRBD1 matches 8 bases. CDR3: CASSLALLDRESEAFF. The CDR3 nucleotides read TGTGCCAGCAGCTTGGCCTTACTGGACAGGGAGTCTGAAGCTTTCTTT.